This T cell receptor beta chain is from a study of cytomegalovirus exposure and HLA in healthy donors (dated by TCRdb to 2016 to 2017). For the wider study: According to an earlier analysis of 587 of the donors, 150 million to 200 million T cells yielded 117 million unique TCR beta sequences and approximately 300 Gb of sequence data. An early release covering roughly 640 HLA-typed donors comprised about 320 gigabases of sequencing data and approximately 85 million unique TCR sequences. The genetic ancestry cluster associated with self-reported Caucasian donors included about 84% of the 398 genotyped donors. The study aimed to test whether signatures of past pathogen exposure could be identified by cataloging public T cell receptors. The study profiled the T cell repertoires of hundreds of subjects by immunosequencing and related them to cytomegalovirus serostatus. A separate validation cohort of over 95 different subjects was used in addition to the roughly 620-subject first cohort. High-throughput TCR immunosequencing, statistical association of individual TCRs with disease status, and machine learning were combined to predict cytomegalovirus infection status. A later analysis re-analyzed previously published TCR beta repertoires from 550 to 700 donors and added high-resolution HLA genotyping to study TCR occurrence patterns. Rather than using new phenotypic data, the later analysis identified candidate immune exposures from TCR beta sequences and from how often those sequences occurred across donors. To decide whether each TCR beta V gene segment behaved as functional or pseudogenic, an earlier analysis of 587 of the donors relied on high-throughput TCR beta sequencing. Donor age, sex, ethnicity and CMV serostatus were compiled together with the repertoire data. A later genetic analysis took genome-wide SNP genotypes for about three fifths of the 666 donors and used that subset as a discovery cohort. Every discovery cohort repertoire had been produced on one sequencing platform. Class I and class II HLA loci were covered by the typing at four-digit resolution. The number of typed donors differed by locus: about 620-640 for A, B, C, DRB1 and DQB1; approximately 520 for DQA1; some 610 for DPA1; and about 470 for DPB1. Four to six DR-DQ haplotypes were handled as single units for association and clustering, since linkage in the cohort was strong. Among some 410 genotyped donors of the cohort, an average of approximately 220,000 unique TCR beta nucleotide sequences was sequenced per donor, of which roughly 18% were non-productive. Study-wide findings and limitations: Because counts were too low, about 15 rarely observed V segments, including chromosome 9 orphons, were left out of the earlier analysis of 500 to 750 of the donors. Linkage disequilibrium might explain the correlated functional status among segregating V segments, but an unknown experimental factor could not be excluded. Strong co-occurrence of HLA alleles, especially DR and DQ, made assigning TCR associations to individual alleles difficult. It was suggested by the authors that the approach could potentially be generalized to other disease states and immunological phenotypes. Most CMV-associated TCR beta chains appeared to be HLA-restricted in a later analysis, and the HLA associations seemed to be driven largely by CMV exposure. At a false discovery rate of 0.05, a later analysis linked about 17,000 TCR beta sequences to specific HLA alleles. Only TCR beta chains were sequenced in this cohort, and the absence of alpha or paired-chain data limited detectable features. In vitro tests confirmed that a few of the cytomegalovirus-associated TCR beta chains recognize cytomegalovirus antigens. An earlier analysis of approximately 500 of the donors showed that most TCR beta V segments appeared in productive rearrangements either about 87% or about 30% of the time, which broadly matched IMGT annotations. Some IMGT-functional V segments, including TRBV6-2 and TRBV6-3, could not be told apart with the 87-base-pair reads, so those segments were excluded. The study listed approximately 150 TCR beta chains as associated with cytomegalovirus. Most TCR sequences were seen in very few donors, while some public TCRs were found in many individuals. Several of the top co-occurrence clusters appeared to be linked to parvovirus B19, influenza, CMV and Epstein-Barr virus, according to a later analysis. Because HLA typing was unavailable for some donors at each locus, only the typed subset was used in association tests. The classifier was reported to diagnose cytomegalovirus status with high specificity and sensitivity in both the original and validation cohorts. The presence/absence analyses assumed that sequencing depth was roughly uniform across donors, and that assumption may not be true. Compared with the roughly 670-donor mean, donors in an Asian-associated ancestry cluster had fewer N-insertions in productive TCRs, according to a later genetic analysis. The sequencing pipeline was judged likely to have produced a cluster of highly shared sequence variants as a technical artifact. In a later analysis, TCR association rates were found to vary across HLA loci, with the most associated TCRs seen for DRB1 alleles and the fewest for HLA-C alleles. A further reported finding was that TCR beta sequences accurately predicted the HLA-A and HLA-B alleles for most subjects in the first cohort. Immune exposure information for the cohort was limited to CMV serostatus. An association between a missense DCLRE1C variant and V-gene and J-gene trimming of TCR beta chains was found in a later genetic analysis and replicated in an independent cohort. Compared with equally common non-associated chains, HLA-associated TCR beta chains in a later analysis were more clonally expanded and had lower generation probabilities.

The method was the immunoSEQ multiplex PCR assay. A mixture of 60 forward primers for TCR Vbeta segments and 13 reverse primers for TCR Jbeta segments was used in the multiplex PCR. Amplification of the CDR3 region of rearranged TCR beta genes was performed with a multiplex PCR assay on genomic DNA. The Illumina HiSeq System was used to sequence the amplified TCR beta libraries as 87-base-pair reads. Turning to the authors' computational methods: Across the 700 or so repertoires, a later analysis counted tens of millions of unique TCR beta chains, 9.5 million to 12 million of which were shared by at least two donors. To remove PCR and sequencing errors, raw reads were error-corrected and collapsed into unique sequences using a nearest-neighbor algorithm that merged closely related sequences. Alignment of CDR3 sequences to IMGT reference sequences was used to assign V, D and J gene segments. For a sequence to be retained, a match of at least six nucleotides to both a V gene segment and a J gene segment was required. A rearrangement counted as productive if the CDR3 had no stop codons and remained in frame with V and J, and every other rearrangement counted as non-productive. Following IMGT convention, CDR3 was defined as the stretch from the second conserved V-encoded cysteine up to the conserved J-encoded phenylalanine. Sequences without an unambiguous match to a single V gene segment were excluded from the earlier analysis of several hundred of the donors. An earlier analysis of 587 of the donors classified V segments as functional when productive rearrangements were above 56.7% and as segregating when the standard deviation between donors was above 5%. A statistical classification framework was built for diagnosing cytomegalovirus status from the catalog of TCR beta chain sequences. In a later analysis, TCR nucleotide sequences were compared against IMGT/GENE-DB human TR gene sequences so that V and J genes could be assigned. A later analysis assigned CDR3 sequences and most-parsimonious VDJ recombination scenarios with the TCRdist pipeline. A later analysis defined each TCR beta chain by its CDR3 amino acid sequence plus V-gene family, and excluded reads lacking a unique V-gene family. In a later analysis, approximately 640 highly shared, low-generation-probability nucleotide sequences were removed to address suspected cross-contamination and a sequencing artifact. For each public chain, a later analysis derived a clonal expansion index from normalized ranks of inferred template counts within each repertoire. In a later analysis, generation probabilities were computed using a VDJ recombination model fitted to out-of-frame rearrangements, and the results were checked against IGoR. In a later analysis, hypergeometric tests were used to score TCR-TCR, TCR-HLA and TCR-CMV co-occurrence, with a repertoire-size bias correction applied to TCR pairs. A later analysis estimated false discovery rates by permuting HLA or CMV assignments 20 times. In a later analysis, co-occurring TCRs were grouped using DBSCAN, and TCRdist sequence similarity was added for clustering within HLA-allele-positive subsets. Repertoires with fewer than 30,000 or more than 120,000 public chains were left out of co-occurrence clustering, as were five repertoires with anomalous nucleotide sharing. TCRdb took this table from immuneACCESS and kept in-frame rearrangements with V and J called. Such tables lack part of the clones; where checked against another copy, unresolved V genes explain under half of the gap, and the rest is unexplained. Clone size and V and J calls were adopted from that table, with D and trimming inferred from the DNA. This sample gives approximately 200,000 clones in total; around 80% of them show up just once. Of the sample, around a sixth is held by the ten largest clones.

Concerning this clone: This receptor's antigen is unknown. No much larger clonotype is one base removed from it; base qualities were not supplied.

The CDR3 holds 14 amino acids from the cysteine to the phenylalanine. The retained sequence is limited to the CDR3, 42 bases, with the frame set at the first base. Trimmed from V: 5 bases; trimmed from J: 4 bases; junction bases lacking a gene match: 3. The CDR1 and CDR2 encoded by the germline V gene are SGHTA and FQGNSA. The cohort was made up of roughly 670 healthy bone marrow donors. All cohort members were sampled while nominally healthy, although unrecorded immune exposures were likely present. The donor tested CMV seronegative and was one of the 352 seronegative cohort members. A peripheral blood sample was collected from each donor, and TCR beta sequencing was performed on peripheral blood mononuclear cells. The Qiagen DNeasy Blood Extraction Kit was used to extract genomic DNA from the blood cell samples.

The chain was built from TRBV7-2 and TRBJ2-1, and TRBD1 aligns with 9 junction nucleotides. This receptor was obtained from a man aged 35-49 years in good health and CMV-seronegative. Sequencing was done on a sample of PBMCs. In nucleotide form, the sequence is TGTGCCAGCAGCCCCGGGACAGGGTACAATGAGCAGTTCTTC. Translated, this gives CASSPGTGYNEQFF.